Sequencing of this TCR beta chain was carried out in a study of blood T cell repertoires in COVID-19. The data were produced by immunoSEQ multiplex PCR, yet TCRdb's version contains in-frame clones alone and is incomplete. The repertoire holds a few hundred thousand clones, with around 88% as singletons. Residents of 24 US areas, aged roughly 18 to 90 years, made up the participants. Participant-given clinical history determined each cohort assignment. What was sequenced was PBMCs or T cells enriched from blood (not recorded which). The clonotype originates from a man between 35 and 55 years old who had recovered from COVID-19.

DNA for the CDR3: TGTGCCAGCAGTTTGATAAGCCCCTACGAGCAGTACTTC. It specifies CASSLISPYEQYF. The rearrangement uses TRBV28 and TRBJ2-7; D gene unclear. The CDR3 runs to 13 residues. V was clipped by 3 bases and J by 2 bases, with 8 bases between them. Germline V gene sequence: CDR1 MDHEN, CDR2 SYDVKM.